The sequence of this T cell receptor beta chain was determined in a study of T cells in Graves' hyperthyroidism and ophthalmopathy. This clonotype was picked up a small number of times. The source material, RNA transcripts, was used to amplify TCR beta CDR3 regions. TCR CDR3 regions were first amplified by RT-PCR with HTBI primers. MiXCR, run by TCRdb on the multiplex PCR reads, gives a single entry per CDR3 protein. The sample has around 700,000 distinct CDR3 sequences, over 15% seen once. Sequencing was done on a sample of blood. The clonotype originates from a woman in her fifties or sixties with Graves' hyperthyroidism that later progressed to Graves' ophthalmopathy.

The CDR3 DNA reads as TGTGCTAGTGGTTTGGTACCGGGATCTGAGAATTCACCCCTCCACTTT. The encoded protein is CASGLVPGSENSPLHF. The V and J genes are TRBV12-5 and TRBJ1-6; D not resolved. Germline lookup yields CDR1 LGHNT and CDR2 FRNRAP. This CDR3 contains 16 residues. The V and J ends lost 0 bases and 7 bases respectively, with 13 bases between them.